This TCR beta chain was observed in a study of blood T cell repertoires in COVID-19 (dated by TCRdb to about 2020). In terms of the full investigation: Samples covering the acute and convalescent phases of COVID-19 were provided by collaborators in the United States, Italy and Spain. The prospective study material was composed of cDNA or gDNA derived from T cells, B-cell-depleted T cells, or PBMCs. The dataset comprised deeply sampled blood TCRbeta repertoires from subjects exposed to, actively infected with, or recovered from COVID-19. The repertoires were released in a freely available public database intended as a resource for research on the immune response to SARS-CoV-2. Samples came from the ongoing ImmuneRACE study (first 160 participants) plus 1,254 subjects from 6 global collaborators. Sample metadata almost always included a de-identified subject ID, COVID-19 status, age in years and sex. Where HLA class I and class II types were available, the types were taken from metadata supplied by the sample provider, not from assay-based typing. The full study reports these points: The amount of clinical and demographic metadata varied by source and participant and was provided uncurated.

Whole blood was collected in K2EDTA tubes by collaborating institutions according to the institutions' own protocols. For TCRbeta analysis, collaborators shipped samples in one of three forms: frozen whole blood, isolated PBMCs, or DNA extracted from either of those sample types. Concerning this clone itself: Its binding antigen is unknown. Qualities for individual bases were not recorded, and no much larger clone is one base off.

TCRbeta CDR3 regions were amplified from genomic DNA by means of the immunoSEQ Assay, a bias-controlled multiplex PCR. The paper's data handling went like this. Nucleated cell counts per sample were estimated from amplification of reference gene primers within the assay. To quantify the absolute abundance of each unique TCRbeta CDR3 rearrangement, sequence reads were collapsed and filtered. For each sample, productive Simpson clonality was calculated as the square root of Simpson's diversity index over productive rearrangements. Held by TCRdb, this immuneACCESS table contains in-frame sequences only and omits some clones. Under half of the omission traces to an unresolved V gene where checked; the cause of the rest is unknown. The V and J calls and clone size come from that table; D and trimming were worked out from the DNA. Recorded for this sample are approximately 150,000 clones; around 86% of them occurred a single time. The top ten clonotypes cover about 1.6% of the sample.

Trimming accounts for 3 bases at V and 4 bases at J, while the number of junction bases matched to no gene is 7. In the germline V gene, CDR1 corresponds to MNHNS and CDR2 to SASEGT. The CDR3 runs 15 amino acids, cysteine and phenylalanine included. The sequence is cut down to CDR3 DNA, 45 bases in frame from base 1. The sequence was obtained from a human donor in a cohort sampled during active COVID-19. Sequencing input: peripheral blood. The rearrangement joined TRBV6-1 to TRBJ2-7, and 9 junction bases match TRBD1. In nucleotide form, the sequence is TGTGCCAGCAGTGATGGGGGGACAGGGAATTACGAGCAGTACTTC. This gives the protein CASSDGGTGNYEQYF.